This T cell receptor beta chain was obtained from a study of type 1 and type 2 diabetes patients. At the level of the study: Donors were type 1 diabetes, type 2 diabetes, or nondiabetic controls. Magnetic bead positive selection isolated CD4+ or CD8+ T cells from PBMCs.

CDR1 is LNHDA and CDR2 is SQIVND in the germline V gene (reference sequence). Trimming stripped 1 base from V and 7 bases from J, with 10 bases between. CDR3 length: 14 residues. Genomic DNA was the PCR template. Multiplex PCR with 30 forward and 13 reverse primers amplified the TCR beta CDR3. TCRdb re-analysed the multiplex PCR reads in MiXCR, keeping a single row per CDR3 protein. The table records 250,000 or so distinct CDR3 sequences, around 47% of them present only once. The V call is TRBV19, the J call TRBJ1-4; D possibly corresponds to TRBD1 (5 bases). Material: peripheral blood mononuclear cells (PBMCs). The clonotype originates from a man aged 18 to 30 with type 2 diabetes. Here the CDR3 reads CASSIGGAPEKLFF. In nucleotides, the CDR3 is TGTGCCAGTAGTATAGGAGGGGCGCCTGAAAAACTGTTTTTT.